This TCR beta chain came from a study of blood T cell repertoires in COVID-19. Study-wide context: Italy, Spain and the United States were the sources of the convalescent and acute COVID-19 samples. PBMCs, B-cell-depleted T cells, or T cells provided the cDNA or gDNA that made up the material.

In the study's own analysis: Nucleated cell number was recorded as an estimate derived from reference gene primer amplification. The table came from immunoSEQ multiplex PCR; TCRdb's copy has only in-frame clones and leaves some out. V, J and clone size are taken as reported in that table, and D and trimming were inferred from the DNA itself. The repertoire holds under 30,000 clones, with about 89% as singletons. The trim removed 3 bases at V and 2 bases at J, leaving 6 bases unmatched. This CDR3 spans 16 amino acids. Germline V gives CDR1 SGDLS, CDR2 YYNGEE. The sequencing sample was made of peripheral blood. This receptor was obtained from a man aged 50-60 years with active COVID-19. The V and J genes are TRBV9 and TRBJ2-5; 11 nucleotides line up with TRBD2. CDR3: CASSAIRLAGQETQYF. The CDR3 DNA sequence: TGTGCCAGCAGCGCCATTAGACTAGCGGGGCAAGAGACCCAGTACTTC.